The 19 T cell receptor beta chains reported below all come from one sample, sequenced in a study of beta chain features in type 1 diabetes. TCRB transcripts that were expressed got sequenced, as all of the isolated RNA had been reverse transcribed. Method: immunoSEQ multiplex PCR; TCRdb's copy keeps in-frame clones and lacks some. Here the sample spans under 950,000 clones, 17% being singletons. Sequenced sample: naive CD4+ T cells from blood. Source of these receptors: a woman under 30 in good health.

The J gene is TRBJ2-1, the V gene TRBV2, with D unresolved. V lost 3 bases and J lost 9, with 12 bases in between. Germline-derived CDR1 and CDR2 are SNHLY and FYNNEI. The CDR3 covers 13 residues. CDR3 amino acids: CASSERQAVEQFF. The DNA for the CDR3 is TGTGCCAGCAGTGAGAGGCAGGCGGTTGAGCAGTTCTTC.

The chain employs TRBV18 and TRBJ1-5; D gene unclear. This CDR3 contains 14 residues. The germline V gene has CDR1 KGHSH and CDR2 LQKENI. Trimming shortened V by 2 bases and J by 1 base, and 6 bases separated the two germline ends. In nucleotides, the CDR3 is TGTGCCAGCTCACCAGGCGCGAGCAATCAGCCCCAGCATTTT. Protein sequence: CASSPGASNQPQHF.

In its sample, this clone was seen a few times. The V gene is TRBV28, the J gene TRBJ1-5, with D possibly matching TRBD1 (5 bases). Trimming left V 7 bases short and J 0 bases short, with 13 bases between. This CDR3 has 15 amino acids. Germline V CDR1 and CDR2: MDHEN, SYDVKM. The CDR3 nucleotides read TGTGCCAGCACACCCTGGGGGATTAGCAATCAGCCCCAGCATTTT. It yields the protein CASTPWGISNQPQHF.

The chain's CDR3 is CASSYGAPPLGYTF. Written as DNA, the CDR3 is TGTGCCAGCAGTTACGGAGCGCCGCCCCTTGGCTACACCTTC. This chain joins TRBV6-5 and TRBJ1-2; D uncertain. Germline CDR1 is MNHEY and CDR2 is SVGAGI. V shed 2 bases and J shed 7 bases, with 14 bases lying between them. The CDR3 spans 14 residues.

This rearrangement joins TRBV25-1 to TRBJ2-5, with D unresolved. The J call may be in error: the DNA end matches TRBJ2-7 better. Germline CDR1 reads MGHDK; CDR2 reads SYGVNS. This CDR3 comprises 12 residues. Here the CDR3 reads CASSGSLYEQYF. The CDR3 DNA follows: TGTGCCAGCAGTGGCTCCCTCTACGAGCAGTACTTC.

The chain links TRBV10-3 to TRBJ1-1; D unresolved. Germline V lookup: CDR1 ENHRY, CDR2 SYGVKD. This CDR3 contains 12 residues. V shed 6 bases and J shed 7 bases, with 12 bases lying between them. Here the CDR3 DNA reads TGTGCCATCAGCGGCGGGAGGCGTGAAGCTTTCTTT. This gives the protein CAISGGRREAFF.

This clone was counted only a few times. The V gene is TRBV25-1, the J gene TRBJ2-1; 7 nucleotides align to TRBD2. V was clipped by 2 bases and J by 1 base; unmatched bases: 8. This CDR3 comprises 17 residues. From germline, CDR1 is MGHDK and CDR2 SYGVNS. The CDR3 region is CASSEVAVGGSYNEQFF. Written as DNA, the CDR3 is TGTGCCAGCAGTGAAGTCGCAGTGGGAGGGTCCTACAATGAGCAGTTCTTC.

There are a few counts of this clone. CDR3 in DNA: TGTGCCAGCACAAGGACAGGGTTTTACGAGCAGTACTTC. Translating gives CASTRTGFYEQYF. This chain uses TRBV25-1 with TRBJ2-7, with 8 bases lining up with TRBD1. Trimming cost V 7 bases and J 4 bases; bases outside gene matches: 6. Germline V gene lookup returns CDR1 MGHDK and CDR2 SYGVNS. This CDR3 region has 13 residues.

The gene calls are TRBV19 and TRBJ2-4; perhaps D is TRBD1 or TRBD2 (5 bases each). Trimming stripped 5 bases from V and 0 bases from J, with 20 bases between. The CDR3 is 18 residues long. The germline V gene has CDR1 LNHDA and CDR2 SQIVND (reference sequence). CDR3 DNA: TGTGCCAGTAGTCGTCCGGGACGGAGCGTTCTAGCCAAAAACATTCAGTACTTC. Its translation: CASSRPGRSVLAKNIQYF.

This clone was counted between two and nine times. In nucleotides, the CDR3 is TGCAGCGTTGCTCGACTAGCGGCCAACAATGAGCAGTTCTTC. Translating it yields CSVARLAANNEQFF. This sequence joins TRBV29-1 and TRBJ2-1; TRBD2 aligns across 9 bases. In germline, CDR1 is SQVTM, CDR2 ANQGSEA. This CDR3 spans 14 amino acids. V shed 4 bases, J shed 5 bases, and the junction held 6 bases outside the gene matches.

This clone occurred a few times. The chain recombines TRBV4-1 with TRBJ2-3; the D gene is possibly TRBD1 (6 bases). This CDR3 has 16 residues. The V end was cut by 0 bases, the J end by 9 bases, with 19 bases between. Germline V gene sequence: CDR1 MGHRA, CDR2 YSYEKL. The CDR3 DNA is TGCGCCAGCAGCCAAGATGGGGGCGGGCCCACCAGGACGCAGTATTTT. It codes for CASSQDGGGPTRTQYF.

The CDR3 DNA reads as TGTGCCAGCAGCTTAGTGGTGGAGCGGGCTTTCTTT. The encoded protein is CASSLVVERAFF. The V gene is TRBV7-9, the J gene TRBJ1-1; unclear D gene. CDR1 is SEHNR and CDR2 is FQNEAQ in the germline V gene (reference sequence). The CDR3 length is 12 residues. V was pared by 1 base and J by 11 bases, with 11 bases between.

The genes are TRBV28 and TRBJ2-5, with D maybe TRBD2 (6 bases). Germline V gene sequence: CDR1 MDHEN, CDR2 SYDVKM. V was cut by 1 base and J by 7 bases, with 13 bases left in between. The CDR3 runs to 14 residues. CDR3 sequence (DNA): TGTGCCAGCAGTTTATTCGGGAGTACGTGGACCCAGTACTTC. Translation: CASSLFGSTWTQYF.

J is TRBJ2-1 and V is TRBV29-1, with 7 bases fitting TRBD2. Per the germline V gene, CDR1 is SQVTM and CDR2 is ANQGSEA. The CDR3 is made up of 14 amino acids. The V and J ends lost 1 base and 6 bases, in that order; junction bases with no gene match: 6. CDR3 in amino acids: CSVEVGIAGNEQFF. The CDR3 nucleotides read TGCAGCGTTGAAGTGGGGATAGCGGGCAATGAGCAGTTCTTC.

The sample holds a few counts of this clone. The chain uses TRBV6-6 and TRBJ2-3, with 11 positions matching TRBD1. V lost 5 bases and J lost 3; bases outside the gene matches: 7. The CDR3 loop spans 16 amino acids. The germline gives CDR1 MNHNY, CDR2 SVGAGI (reference sequence). The CDR3 DNA reads as TGTGCCAGCAGTGCCTCCGGGACAGGGGGTACAGATACGCAGTATTTT. This encodes CASSASGTGGTDTQYF.

In its sample, this clone was seen a few times. The chain joins TRBV6-4 to TRBJ2-1, with 9 bases aligning to TRBD2. The CDR3 sequence is 15 residues long. J lost 8 bases, V lost 3 bases, and 8 bases had no gene match. CDR1 and CDR2 (germline): MRHNA, SNTAGT. DNA for the CDR3: TGTGCCAGCAGTGATGGGGCTAGCGGGAAAGATGAGCAGTTCTTC. This codes for CASSDGASGKDEQFF.

In its sample, this clone was seen a few times. The chain employs TRBV4-1 and TRBJ2-5; D call uncertain. V was shortened by 1 base and J by 4 bases, with 10 bases between the two germline ends. Germline CDR1 and CDR2: MGHRA and YSYEKL. This CDR3 spans 14 amino acids. CDR3 in DNA: TGCGCCAGCAGCCAAGCCCAATTGGGAGAGACCCAGTACTTC. It translates to CASSQAQLGETQYF.

In its sample, this clone was seen a few times. The identical CDR3 is also encoded by other nucleotide sequences in the sample. This chain uses TRBV7-2 with TRBJ1-5, with D possibly TRBD1 on 6 matching bases. This CDR3 is 13 amino acids long. Germline V CDR1 and CDR2: SGHTA, FQGNSA. V was clipped by 5 bases and J by 4 bases, with 9 bases between them. CDR3: CASSPDRNQPQHF. The CDR3 DNA follows: TGTGCCAGCAGCCCGGACAGAAATCAGCCCCAGCATTTT.

This clone has only a few counts. CDR3 nucleotides: TGTGCCGCAGGGGGCAATCAGCCCCAGCATTTT. Amino acid sequence: CAAGGNQPQHF. V usage is TRBV28 and J usage is TRBJ1-5, with D possibly matching TRBD1 (6 bases). The CDR3 contains 11 residues. V lost 11 bases and J 2 bases, leaving 7 bases between the germline ends. Germline values: CDR1 MDHEN, CDR2 SYDVKM.